The clone carrying this T cell receptor beta chain was seen many times. The sample belongs to a study of blood T cells in healthy people across ages. V was trimmed by 1 base and J by 0 bases, leaving 13 bases between them. The CDR3 runs to 17 residues. Germline V CDR1 and CDR2: SGHTA, FQGNSA. For the second PCR, which ran for roughly 6 to 12 cycles, a sample-barcoded 5' primer and a J-beta primer mix were used. MiXCR, applied by TCRdb to the 5' RACE reads, yields one record per CDR3 protein. The data show just under 900,000 distinct CDR3 sequences, more than 25% seen once. The chain recombines TRBV7-2 with TRBJ1-5; D call uncertain. This clonotype was obtained from a woman older than 75 in good health. The sample taken for sequencing was blood. The CDR3 is CASSLVPWRYSNQPQHF. In DNA form, the CDR3 reads TGTGCCAGCAGCTTAGTTCCTTGGCGGTATAGCAATCAGCCCCAGCATTTT.